The rows below give T cell receptor beta chains drawn from one sample of a study of post-analysis software for immune sequencing data. TCRdb called the PCR reads again in MiXCR, with one record for every CDR3 protein. The table shows 800,000 to 950,000 distinct CDR3 sequences, with 53% occurring only once. The sample consisted of blood. The receptors come from a girl aged 10 to 17 with multiple sclerosis. Each CDR3 is given with its conserved first and last residue. The D gene is left open where the match is weak. Where a row states a size, it is once, few, many or the class of an expanded clone; other rows omit it.

TRBV29-1	NA	NA	TRBJ1-2	TGCAGCGTTGAGAAGGACCTGGCAGGGTTTTTTGGCTACACCTTC	CSVEKDLAGFFGYTF
TRBV7-6	NA	NA	TRBJ2-3	TGTGCCAGCAGGGACAGTCCAGCTTTCACAGATACGCAGTATTTT	CASRDSPAFTDTQYF
TRBV5-1	NA	TRBD1	TRBJ2-7	TGCGCCAGCAGCTTGCGGACAGGGTTGGCCTACGAGCAGTACTTC	CASSLRTGLAYEQYF
TRBV7-3	once	TRBD2	TRBJ2-1	TGTGCCAGCAGCACTAAGGGACTAGCGGGCCCTACCTACAATGAGCAGTTCTTC	CASSTKGLAGPTYNEQFF
TRBV20-1	few	TRBD2	TRBJ2-5	TGCAGTGTTTTGACTAGCGGGGGGGAGACCCAGTACTTC	CSVLTSGGETQYF
TRBV5-1	NA	TRBD2	TRBJ2-7	TGCGCCAGCAGCACTACGGGACTAGCGGACGAGCAGTACTTC	CASSTTGLADEQYF
TRBV12-3/TRBV12-4	few	NA	TRBJ2-6	TGTGCCAGCAGTTTAAGAGTGGGACCCTCGGTGGCGGGGGCCAACGTCCTGACTTTC	CASSLRVGPSVAGANVLTF
TRBV20-1	NA	NA	TRBJ2-7	TGCAGTGCTAGAGGGGAGCTATTCGAGCAGTACTTC	CSARGELFEQYF
TRBV5-1	NA	TRBD1	TRBJ1-4	TGCGCCAGCAGCGACAGGGGAGGGGATGAAAAACTGTTTTTT	CASSDRGGDEKLFF
TRBV29-1	NA	NA	TRBJ2-1	TGCAGCGTAGATGACGTGAGACATGAGCAGTTCTTC	CSVDDVRHEQFF
TRBV20-1	few	NA	TRBJ2-5	TGCAGTGCCCTGATTCCTTCCTTAAGGCGGACGACCCCGTACCAAGAGACCCAGTACTTC	CSALIPSLRRTTPYQETQYF
TRBV7-6	many	TRBD2	TRBJ2-7	TGTGCCAGCACCCTAGGAGGGTCTAGCGGGAGGTACGAGCAGTACTTC	CASTLGGSSGRYEQYF
TRBV12-3/TRBV12-4	once	NA	TRBJ2-5	TGTGCCAGCAGTTTAGGGATTGGGGCCCGATCAATACAAGAGACCCAGTACTTC	CASSLGIGARSIQETQYF
TRBV29-1	once	NA	TRBJ1-4	TGCAGCGTGTCGGGACTGAATAATGAAAAACTGTTTTTT	CSVSGLNNEKLFF
TRBV29-1	NA	NA	TRBJ1-1	TGCAGCGTTGGGGGGGGGCTTTACACTGAAGCTTTCTTT	CSVGGGLYTEAFF
TRBV4-1	few	NA	TRBJ1-2	TGCGCCAGCAGCCAAGACCGTGACAGTGCTAACTATGGCTACACCTTC	CASSQDRDSANYGYTF
TRBV3-1	NA	NA	TRBJ1-4	TGTGCCAGCAGCCAAGTCGTGGGCCTAACTAATGAAAAACTGTTTTTT	CASSQVVGLTNEKLFF
TRBV6-1	NA	TRBD2	TRBJ2-7	TGTGCCAGCAGGGGGGGGGACGCGTACGAGCAGTACTTC	CASRGGDAYEQYF
TRBV7-8	NA	NA	TRBJ2-4	TGTGCCAGCAGTGGGAGGGAAGGGGGCATTCAGTACTTC	CASSGREGGIQYF
TRBV20-1	NA	NA	TRBJ1-1	TGCAGTGCTAGAGTCCCGGGACGGGGACAAGTTCGCACTGAAGCTTTCTTT	CSARVPGRGQVRTEAFF